The 5 T cell receptor beta chains reported below all come from one sample, sequenced in a study of blood T cell repertoires in COVID-19. The method was immunoSEQ multiplex PCR; TCRdb's version includes in-frame clones alone and lacks a portion of them. The sample has 62,000 or so clones, approximately 80% seen once. What was sequenced was PBMCs or T cells enriched from blood (not recorded which). The receptor set was obtained from a woman between 40 and 55 years old with acute COVID-19.

The chain is built from TRBV6-2 or TRBV6-3 and TRBJ1-5, with TRBD1 matching 11 bases. Unmatched junction bases numbered 6, after V lost 5 bases and J lost 0 bases. From germline, CDR1 is MNHEY and CDR2 SVGEGT. The CDR3 runs to 17 residues. The CDR3 DNA reads TGTGCCAGCAGTCGGGGGACAGGGGGGAATAGCAATCAGCCCCAGCATTTT. Its protein product is CASSRGTGGNSNQPQHF.

The gene calls are TRBV19 and TRBJ2-2; 9 bases map to TRBD1. Germline CDR1 reads LNHDA; CDR2 reads SQIVND (reference sequence). V gave up 7 bases and J gave up 7 bases; unmatched junction bases: 7. The CDR3 consists of 14 residues. CDR3 in amino acids: CASKPGQGFGELFF. The CDR3 DNA follows: TGTGCCAGTAAACCGGGACAGGGTTTCGGGGAGCTGTTTTTT.

The chain combines TRBV6-1 with TRBJ1-1; 8 positions agree with TRBD1. Germline V gene data show CDR1 as MNHNS and CDR2 as SASEGT. This CDR3 has 16 residues. Germline trimming cut 0 bases from V and 6 bases from J; bases unmatched to any gene: 9. In DNA, the CDR3 is TGTGCCAGCAGTGAAGCGGGGGGCAGGGGGCTAGCTGAAGCTTTCTTT. It translates to CASSEAGGRGLAEAFF.

The V gene is TRBV10-2, the J gene TRBJ2-5; D may be TRBD1 (8 bases). The V end lost 2 bases, the J end lost 5 bases, and 15 bases lay between the germline ends. Germline CDR1 WSHSY, CDR2 SAAADI. This CDR3 contains 15 residues. The CDR3 coding sequence is TGCGCCAGCAGTGAGCCGTACAGGGGGGGGGAGACCCAGTACTTC. Translation: CASSEPYRGGETQYF.

This clone was counted between two and nine times. This sequence joins TRBV10-2 and TRBJ1-5; the D gene is possibly TRBD1 (6 bases). V lost 7 bases and J 5 bases, leaving 12 bases between the germline ends. The CDR3 covers 13 residues. Germline V gene lookup returns CDR1 WSHSY and CDR2 SAAADI. Here the CDR3 reads CASNPDSYQPQHF. The DNA for the CDR3 is TGCGCCAGCAATCCGGACAGTTATCAGCCCCAGCATTTT.